This T cell receptor (beta chain) appears in the sequencing data of a study of blood T cell repertoires in COVID-19 (dated by TCRdb to between 2020 and 2021). Regarding the research as a whole: Samples from collaborators originated in the United States, Italy and Spain and spanned both the acute and convalescent phases of COVID-19. The material from the prospective study consisted of cDNA or gDNA derived from T cells, B-cell-depleted T cells, or PBMCs. Deeply sampled blood TCRbeta repertoires from subjects exposed to, actively infected with, or recovered from COVID-19 were included in the dataset. The repertoires were made available in a free public database intended to serve as a resource for research on the immune response to SARS-CoV-2. Samples came from the ongoing ImmuneRACE study (first 160 participants) plus 1,254 subjects from 6 global collaborators. Sample metadata almost always included a de-identified subject ID, COVID-19 status, age in years and sex. HLA class I and class II types, where available, came from metadata supplied by the sample provider rather than from assay-based typing.

Inclusive of the bounding cysteine and phenylalanine, the CDR3 is 16 residues long. Solely the CDR3 DNA is kept, with 48 bases framed from the first base. Trimming takes 5 bases off V and 4 bases off J; junction bases not matched to a gene: 6. As encoded in the germline V gene, CDR1 is SGHTA while CDR2 is FQGNSA. TCRbeta CDR3 regions were amplified from genomic DNA by means of the immunoSEQ Assay, a bias-controlled multiplex PCR. In the source study's methods: The number of nucleated cells in each sample was estimated by amplification of reference gene primers within the assay. Sequence reads were collapsed and filtered to measure the absolute abundance of every unique TCRbeta CDR3 rearrangement. For each sample, productive Simpson clonality was calculated by taking the square root of Simpson's diversity index across productive rearrangements. TCRdb's version of the immuneACCESS table is confined to in-frame rearrangements and falls short of the full clone set. An unresolved V gene accounts for under half of the shortfall where checked; the remainder is of unknown origin. The V and J calls and clone size are taken from that table; D and trimming were inferred from the DNA. In all, the sample holds tens of thousands of clones, and about nine tenths of those were seen once. The ten largest make up around 9.1% of the sample.

Collaborating institutions collected whole blood in K2EDTA tubes following their own protocols. For TCRbeta analysis, collaborator samples were shipped as frozen whole blood, as isolated PBMCs, or as DNA extracted from either sample type. The research as a whole found: The amount of clinical and demographic metadata varied by source and participant and was provided uncurated.

Concerning this clone: The target of this receptor is not known. No quality values exist for individual bases; no much larger clone is one base distant.

Recombination linked TRBV7-2 to TRBJ2-1; 12 of the junction bases match TRBD2. The sequenced material came from peripheral blood. The TCR comes from a human donor with acute or convalescent COVID-19. The donor label of this sample is uncertain. The DNA reads as follows: TGTGCCAGCAGCGGCAAGACTAGCGGGAGTTACAATGAGCAGTTCTTC. It translates to CASSGKTSGSYNEQFF.